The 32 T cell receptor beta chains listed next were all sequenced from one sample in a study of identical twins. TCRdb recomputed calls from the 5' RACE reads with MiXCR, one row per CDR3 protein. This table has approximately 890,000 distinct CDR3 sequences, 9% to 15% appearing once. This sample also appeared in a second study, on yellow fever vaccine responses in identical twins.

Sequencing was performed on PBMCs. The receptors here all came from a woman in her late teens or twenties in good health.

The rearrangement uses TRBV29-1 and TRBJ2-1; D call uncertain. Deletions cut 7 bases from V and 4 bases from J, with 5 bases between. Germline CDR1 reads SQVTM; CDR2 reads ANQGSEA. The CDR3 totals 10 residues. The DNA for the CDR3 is TGCAGCGCCGGATACAATGAGCAGTTCTTC. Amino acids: CSAGYNEQFF.

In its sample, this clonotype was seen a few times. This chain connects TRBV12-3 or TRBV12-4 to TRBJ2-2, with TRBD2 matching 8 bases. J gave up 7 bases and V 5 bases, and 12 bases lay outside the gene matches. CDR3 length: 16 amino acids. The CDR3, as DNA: TGTGCCAGCAGTCGAACGAAGCGGGAGTTCTTCGGGGAGCTGTTTTTT. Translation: CASSRTKREFFGELFF.

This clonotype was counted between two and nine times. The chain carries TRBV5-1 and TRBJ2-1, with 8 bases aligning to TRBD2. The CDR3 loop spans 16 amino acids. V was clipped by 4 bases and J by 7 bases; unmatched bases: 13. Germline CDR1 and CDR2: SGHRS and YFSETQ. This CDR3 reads CASSPGVWSGRNEQFF. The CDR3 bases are TGCGCCAGCAGCCCCGGTGTTTGGAGCGGGAGAAATGAGCAGTTCTTC.

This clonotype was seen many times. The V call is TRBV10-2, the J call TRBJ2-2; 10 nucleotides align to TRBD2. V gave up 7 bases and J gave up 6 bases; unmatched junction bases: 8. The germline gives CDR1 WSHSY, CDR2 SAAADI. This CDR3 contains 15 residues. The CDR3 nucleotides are TGCGCCAGCAAGACCGGGACTAGCGAGTCCGGGGAGCTGTTTTTT. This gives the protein CASKTGTSESGELFF.

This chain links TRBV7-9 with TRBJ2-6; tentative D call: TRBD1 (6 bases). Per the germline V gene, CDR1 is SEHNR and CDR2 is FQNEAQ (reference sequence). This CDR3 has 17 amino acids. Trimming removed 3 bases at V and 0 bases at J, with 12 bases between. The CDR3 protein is CASSLGAASSGANVLTF. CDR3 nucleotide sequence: TGTGCCAGCAGCTTGGGGGCAGCAAGCTCTGGGGCCAACGTCCTGACTTTC.

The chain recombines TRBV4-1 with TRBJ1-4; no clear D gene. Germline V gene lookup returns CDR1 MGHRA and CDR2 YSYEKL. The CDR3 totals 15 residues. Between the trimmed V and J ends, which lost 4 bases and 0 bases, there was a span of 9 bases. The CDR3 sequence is CASSPRDATNEKLFF. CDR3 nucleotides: TGCGCCAGCAGCCCCCGAGATGCAACTAATGAAAAACTGTTTTTT.

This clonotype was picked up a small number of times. The DNA of the CDR3 is TGTGCCAGCAGTGATGAAGGATTAGATGGCTACACCTTC. Translated: CASSDEGLDGYTF. V gene TRBV2 combines with J gene TRBJ1-2; unclear D gene. Between the trimmed V and J ends, which lost 3 bases and 6 bases, there was a span of 11 bases. CDR1 and CDR2 from the germline V gene are SNHLY and FYNNEI. The CDR3 spans 13 residues.

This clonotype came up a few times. The CDR3 coding sequence is TGTGCCAGCAGCCGGAGACACGGTGGGACCACAGATACGCAGTATTTT. Its protein is CASSRRHGGTTDTQYF. This chain joins TRBV7-8 and TRBJ2-3; tentatively, D is TRBD1 or TRBD2 (5 bases each). In germline, CDR1 is SGHVS, CDR2 FQNEAQ. There are 16 residues in the CDR3. V dropped 5 bases and J dropped 2 bases, with 17 bases sitting between them.

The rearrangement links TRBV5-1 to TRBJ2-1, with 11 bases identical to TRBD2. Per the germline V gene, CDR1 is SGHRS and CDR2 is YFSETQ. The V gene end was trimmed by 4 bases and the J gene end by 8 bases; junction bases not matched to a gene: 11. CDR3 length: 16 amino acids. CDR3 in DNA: TGCGCCAGCAGCCCAGTTCTAGCGGGAGGATACTATGAGCAGTTCTTC. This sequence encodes CASSPVLAGGYYEQFF.

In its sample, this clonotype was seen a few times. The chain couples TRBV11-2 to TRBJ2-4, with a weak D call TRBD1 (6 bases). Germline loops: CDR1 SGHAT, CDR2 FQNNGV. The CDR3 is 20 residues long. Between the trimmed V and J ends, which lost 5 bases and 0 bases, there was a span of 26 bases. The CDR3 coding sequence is TGTGCCAGCAGCGCGGTCTTGACCGACAGGACAACAATAGCCAAAAACATTCAGTACTTC. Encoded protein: CASSAVLTDRTTIAKNIQYF.

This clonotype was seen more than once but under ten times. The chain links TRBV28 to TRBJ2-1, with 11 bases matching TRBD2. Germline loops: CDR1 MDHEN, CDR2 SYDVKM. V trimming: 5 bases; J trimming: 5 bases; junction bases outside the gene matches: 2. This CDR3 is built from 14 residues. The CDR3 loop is CASSRGLADNEQFF. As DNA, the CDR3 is TGTGCCAGCAGTCGGGGACTAGCGGACAATGAGCAGTTCTTC. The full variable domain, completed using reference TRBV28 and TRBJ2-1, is DVKVTQSSRYLVKRTGEKVFLECVQDMDHENMFWYRQDPGLGLRLIYFSYDVKMKEKGDIPEGYSVSREKKERFSLILESASTNQTSMYLCASSRGLADNEQFFGPGTRLTVL.

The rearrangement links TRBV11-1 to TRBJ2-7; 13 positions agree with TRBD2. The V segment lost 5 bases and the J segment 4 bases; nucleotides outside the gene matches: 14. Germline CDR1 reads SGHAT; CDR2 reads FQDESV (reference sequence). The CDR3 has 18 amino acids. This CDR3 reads CASSRGTAGLAGLYEQYF. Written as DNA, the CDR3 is TGTGCCAGCAGCCGAGGGACAGCGGGACTAGCGGGACTTTACGAGCAGTACTTC. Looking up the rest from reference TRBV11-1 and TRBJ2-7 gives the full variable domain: EAEVAQSPRYKITEKSQAVAFWCDPISGHATLYWYRQILGQGPELLVQFQDESVVDDSQLPKDRFSAERLKGVDSTLKIQPAELGDSAMYLCASSRGTAGLAGLYEQYFGPGTRLTVT.

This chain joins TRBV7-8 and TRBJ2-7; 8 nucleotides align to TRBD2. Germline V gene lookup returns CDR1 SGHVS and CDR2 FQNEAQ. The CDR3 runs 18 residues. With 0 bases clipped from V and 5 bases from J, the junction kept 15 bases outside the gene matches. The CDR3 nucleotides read TGTGCCAGCAGCTTAGCAACTAGCGGAGGCCCATTTAAAGACGAGCAGTACGTC. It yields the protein CASSLATSGGPFKDEQYV.

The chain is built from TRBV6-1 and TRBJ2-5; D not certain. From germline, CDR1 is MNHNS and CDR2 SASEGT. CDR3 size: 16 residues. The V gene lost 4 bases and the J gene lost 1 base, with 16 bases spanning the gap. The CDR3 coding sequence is TGTGCCAGCAGTGTTTCCACAGTCTCCCTCCAAGAGACCCAGTACTTC. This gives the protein CASSVSTVSLQETQYF.

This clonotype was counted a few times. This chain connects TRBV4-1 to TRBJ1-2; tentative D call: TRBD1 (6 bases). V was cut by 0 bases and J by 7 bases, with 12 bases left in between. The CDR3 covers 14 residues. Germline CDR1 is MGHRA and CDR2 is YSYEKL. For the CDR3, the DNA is TGCGCCAGCAGCCAAGATCAGGGGAGTTTTGGCTACACCTTC. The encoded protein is CASSQDQGSFGYTF.

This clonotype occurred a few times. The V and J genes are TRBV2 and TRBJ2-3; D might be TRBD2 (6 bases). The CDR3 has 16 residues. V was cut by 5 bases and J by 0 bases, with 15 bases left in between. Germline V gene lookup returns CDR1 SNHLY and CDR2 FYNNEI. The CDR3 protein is CASSRDFRSSTDTQYF. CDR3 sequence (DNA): TGTGCCAGCAGTAGGGACTTCCGTTCTAGCACAGATACGCAGTATTTT.

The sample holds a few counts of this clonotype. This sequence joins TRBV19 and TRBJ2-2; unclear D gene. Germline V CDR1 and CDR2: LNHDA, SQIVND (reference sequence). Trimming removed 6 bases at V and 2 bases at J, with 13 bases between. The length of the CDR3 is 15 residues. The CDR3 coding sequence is TGTGCCAGTAGCTTAGACGAGGTTAACACCGGGGAGCTGTTTTTT. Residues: CASSLDEVNTGELFF. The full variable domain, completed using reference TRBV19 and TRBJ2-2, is DGGITQSPKYLFRKEGQNVTLSCEQNLNHDAMYWYRQDPGQGLRLIYYSQIVNDFQKGDIAEGYSVSREKKESFPLTVTSAQKNPTAFYLCASSLDEVNTGELFFGEGSRLTVL.

DNA of the CDR3: TGCGCCAGCACCGCAGGGGGCGGGAGCCCTTACAATGAGCAGTTCTTC. Translating it yields CASTAGGGSPYNEQFF. The chain employs TRBV5-1 and TRBJ2-1, with D maybe TRBD1 (8 bases). The ends were cut back, 6 bases at V and 4 bases at J, with 20 bases in the middle. CDR3 size: 16 residues. Per the germline V gene, CDR1 is SGHRS and CDR2 is YFSETQ.

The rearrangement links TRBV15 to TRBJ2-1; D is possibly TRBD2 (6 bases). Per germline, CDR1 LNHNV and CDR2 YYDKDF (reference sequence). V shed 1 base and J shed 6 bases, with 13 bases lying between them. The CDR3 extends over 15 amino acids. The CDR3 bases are TGTGCCACCAGCAGAGCCAGCGGGTCACCCAATGAGCAGTTCTTC. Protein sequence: CATSRASGSPNEQFF.

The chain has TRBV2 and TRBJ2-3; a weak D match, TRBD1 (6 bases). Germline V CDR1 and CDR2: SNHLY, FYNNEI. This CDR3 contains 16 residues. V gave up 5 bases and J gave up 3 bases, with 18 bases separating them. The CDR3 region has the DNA TGTGCCAGCAGTCAGACAGGTTGGGAACCGACAGATACGCAGTATTTT. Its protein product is CASSQTGWEPTDTQYF.

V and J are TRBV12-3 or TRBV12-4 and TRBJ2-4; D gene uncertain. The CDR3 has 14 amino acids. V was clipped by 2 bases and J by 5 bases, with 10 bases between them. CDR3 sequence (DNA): TGTGCCAGCAGTTTATTGGGCAGCGAAAACATTCAGTACTTC. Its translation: CASSLLGSENIQYF.

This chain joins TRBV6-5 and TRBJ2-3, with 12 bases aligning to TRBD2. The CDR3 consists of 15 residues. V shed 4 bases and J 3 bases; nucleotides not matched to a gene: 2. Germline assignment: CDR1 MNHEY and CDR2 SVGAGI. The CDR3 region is CASSWTSGATDTQYF. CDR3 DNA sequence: TGTGCCAGCAGTTGGACTAGCGGGGCTACAGATACGCAGTATTTT.

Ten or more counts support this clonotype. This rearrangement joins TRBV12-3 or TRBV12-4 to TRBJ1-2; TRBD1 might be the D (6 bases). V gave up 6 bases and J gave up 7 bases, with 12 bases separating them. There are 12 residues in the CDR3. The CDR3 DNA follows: TGTGCCAGCAGAGAGGGGGGGGCTGGCTACACCTTC. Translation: CASREGGAGYTF.

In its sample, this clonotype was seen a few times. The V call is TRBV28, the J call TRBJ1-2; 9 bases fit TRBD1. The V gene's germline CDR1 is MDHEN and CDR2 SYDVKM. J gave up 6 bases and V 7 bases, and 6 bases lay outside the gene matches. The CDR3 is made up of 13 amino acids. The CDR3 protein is CASTPRDRDGYTF. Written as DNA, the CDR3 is TGTGCCAGCACCCCCCGGGACAGGGATGGCTACACCTTC.

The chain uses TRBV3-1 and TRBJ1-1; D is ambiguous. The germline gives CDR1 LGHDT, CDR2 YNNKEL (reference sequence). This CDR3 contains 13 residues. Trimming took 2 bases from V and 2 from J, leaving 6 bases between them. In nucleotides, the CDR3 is TGTGCCAGCAGCCAACGCATCAACACTGAAGCTTTCTTT. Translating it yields CASSQRINTEAFF.

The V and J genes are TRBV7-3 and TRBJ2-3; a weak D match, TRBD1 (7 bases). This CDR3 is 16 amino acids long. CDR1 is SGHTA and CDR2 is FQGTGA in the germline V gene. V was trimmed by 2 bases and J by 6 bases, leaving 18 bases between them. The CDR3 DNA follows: TGTGCCAGCAGCTTAGGGGCAGGGGGAGGCTTGGATACGCAGTATTTT. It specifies CASSLGAGGGLDTQYF. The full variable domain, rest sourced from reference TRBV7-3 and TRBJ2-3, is GAGVSQTPSNKVTEKGKYVELRCDPISGHTALYWYRQSLGQGPEFLIYFQGTGAADDSGLPNDRFFAVRPEGSVSTLKIQRTERGDSAVYLCASSLGAGGGLDTQYFGPGTRLTVL.

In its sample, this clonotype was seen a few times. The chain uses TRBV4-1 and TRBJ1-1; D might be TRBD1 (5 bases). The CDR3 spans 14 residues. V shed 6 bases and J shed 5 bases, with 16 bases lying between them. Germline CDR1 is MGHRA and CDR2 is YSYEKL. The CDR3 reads CASSPEGRWTEAFF. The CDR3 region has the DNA TGCGCCAGCAGTCCGGAGGGGCGATGGACTGAAGCTTTCTTT.

The CDR3 DNA follows: TGTGCCAGCAGTTTAGGGTCACAGGGGGCGTTTGGCTACACCTTC. This gives the protein CASSLGSQGAFGYTF. The rearrangement joins TRBV12-3 or TRBV12-4 to TRBJ1-2; 9 bases are shared with TRBD1. This CDR3 has 15 amino acids. J gave up 7 bases and V 1 base, and 7 bases lay outside the gene matches.

The CDR3 sequence: CASGGSLAVTDTQYF. The CDR3 nucleotides read TGTGCCAGCGGAGGATCACTAGCGGTCACAGATACGCAGTATTTT. This rearrangement joins TRBV12-3 or TRBV12-4 to TRBJ2-3; 8 positions agree with TRBD2. The CDR3 has 15 amino acids. V shed 8 bases, J shed 2 bases, and the junction held 9 bases outside the gene matches.

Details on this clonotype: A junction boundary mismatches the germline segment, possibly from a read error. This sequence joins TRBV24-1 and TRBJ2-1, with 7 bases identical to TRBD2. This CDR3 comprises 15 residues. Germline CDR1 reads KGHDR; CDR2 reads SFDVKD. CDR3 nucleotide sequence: TGTGCCACCAGTGAGGCTAGCGGTCTCTACAATGAGCAGCTCTTC. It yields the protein CATSEASGLYNEQLF.

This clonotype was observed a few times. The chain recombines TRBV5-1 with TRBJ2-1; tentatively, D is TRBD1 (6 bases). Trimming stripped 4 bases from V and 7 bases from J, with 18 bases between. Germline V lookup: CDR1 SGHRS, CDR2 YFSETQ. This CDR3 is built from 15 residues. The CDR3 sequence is CASSRGHLGLNEQFF. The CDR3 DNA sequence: TGCGCCAGCAGCCGGGGACACTTGGGTTTAAATGAGCAGTTCTTC.

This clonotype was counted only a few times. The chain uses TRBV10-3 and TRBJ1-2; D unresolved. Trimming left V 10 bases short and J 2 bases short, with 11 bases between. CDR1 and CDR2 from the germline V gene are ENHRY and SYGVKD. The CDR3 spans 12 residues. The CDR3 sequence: CATEGGNYGYTF. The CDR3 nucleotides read TGTGCCACCGAGGGCGGAAACTATGGCTACACCTTC.